A single sample gave rise to the 20 T cell receptor beta chains below, sequenced in a study of cytomegalovirus exposure and HLA in healthy donors. PCR involved 60 Vbeta and 13 Jbeta primers. Generated by immunoSEQ multiplex PCR, the TCRdb table keeps only in-frame clones and is missing some. The sample contains about 170,000 clones, 72% of which appear only once. Sequenced: PBMCs. All receptors derive from a human donor in good health.

This clone occurred once. The rearrangement uses TRBV7-9 and TRBJ1-5; D uncertain. CDR1 is SEHNR and CDR2 is FQNEAQ in the germline V gene (reference sequence). V shed 0 bases and J shed 8 bases, with 5 bases lying between them. The CDR3 runs 12 residues. CDR3 region: CASSLASEPQHF. The CDR3 region has the DNA TGTGCCAGCAGCTTAGCTAGCGAGCCCCAGCATTTT.

The rearrangement joins TRBV7-2 to TRBJ2-3; 13 nucleotides align to TRBD2. In germline, CDR1 is SGHTA, CDR2 FQGNSA. The CDR3 contains 18 residues. The V gene end was trimmed by 2 bases and the J gene end by 5 bases; junction bases not matched to a gene: 10. CDR3 protein: CASSLTSGGGLGVDTQYF. Here the CDR3 DNA reads TGTGCCAGCAGCTTAACTAGCGGGGGGGGCCTAGGTGTAGATACGCAGTATTTT.

This clone was seen only a few times. This chain uses TRBV7-9 with TRBJ2-5, with a possible D match to TRBD2 (6 bases). Trimming cost V 4 bases and J 0 bases, with 15 bases left between them. Germline loops: CDR1 SEHNR, CDR2 FQNEAQ (reference sequence). The CDR3 length is 16 residues. The CDR3 is CASSSGVGRYQETQYF. CDR3 nucleotide sequence: TGTGCCAGCAGCTCGGGGGTGGGGAGGTACCAAGAGACCCAGTACTTC.

The chain recombines TRBV6-5 with TRBJ2-3; the D is unclear. The CDR3 contains 14 residues. The germline V gene has CDR1 MNHEY and CDR2 SVGAGI. V was clipped by 2 bases and J by 3 bases, with 9 bases between them. The CDR3 DNA follows: TGTGCCAGCAGTTACAGCAGGAATACAGATACGCAGTATTTT. It yields the protein CASSYSRNTDTQYF.

The rearrangement joins TRBV27 to TRBJ1-6; 8 bases match TRBD1. V was clipped by 7 bases and J by 5 bases; unmatched bases: 7. The CDR3 is made up of 15 amino acids. Germline V lookup: CDR1 MNHEY, CDR2 SMNVEV (reference sequence). CDR3 residues: CASTRTGLHNSPLHF. CDR3 DNA sequence: TGTGCCAGCACCCGGACAGGGCTACATAATTCACCCCTCCACTTT.

The chain carries TRBV6-5 and TRBJ2-7; D may be TRBD2 (6 bases). The CDR3 consists of 14 residues. CDR1 and CDR2 (germline): MNHEY, SVGAGI. V was pared by 2 bases and J by 2 bases, with 10 bases between. The CDR3 sequence is CASSYGTLPYEQYF. The CDR3 coding sequence is TGTGCCAGCAGTTACGGGACTCTTCCCTACGAGCAGTACTTC.

The chain recombines TRBV30 with TRBJ1-2; 9 bases are shared with TRBD1. The V gene's germline CDR1 is GTSNPN and CDR2 SVGIG (reference sequence). This CDR3 comprises 12 residues. The CDR3 here is CAFTGGTEGYTF. For the CDR3, the DNA is TGTGCGTTTACAGGGGGCACGGAAGGCTACACCTTC.

The chain carries TRBV19 and TRBJ1-1; 11 nucleotides agree with TRBD1. J lost 5 bases, V lost 3 bases, and 5 bases had no gene match. The germline gives CDR1 LNHDA, CDR2 SQIVND (reference sequence). This CDR3 contains 15 residues. CDR3 nucleotide sequence: TGTGCCAGTAGTATGGGGGACAGGGGGGGAACTGAAGCTTTCTTT. Its protein product is CASSMGDRGGTEAFF.

This chain connects TRBV4-1 to TRBJ2-7; no clear D. V was shortened by 2 bases and J by 5 bases, with 16 bases between the two germline ends. Germline CDR1 is MGHRA and CDR2 is YSYEKL. The CDR3 runs to 15 residues. CDR3 sequence (DNA): TGCGCCAGCAGCCAACTAGGTAATCCCGACGACGAGCAGTACTTC. This sequence encodes CASSQLGNPDDEQYF.

The chain uses TRBV7-9 and TRBJ2-3, with 8 bases aligning to TRBD1. Germline V gene lookup returns CDR1 SEHNR and CDR2 FQNEAQ (reference sequence). J gave up 7 bases and V 4 bases, and 13 bases lay outside the gene matches. This CDR3 is 16 amino acids long. The CDR3 nucleotides are TGTGCCAGCAGCTCCCAAAGTCCTCAGGGGGCTAATACGCAGTATTTT. Residues: CASSSQSPQGANTQYF.

This clone appeared a single time. The V gene is TRBV2, the J gene TRBJ1-5; D ambiguous. The CDR3 totals 16 residues. Germline-derived CDR1 and CDR2 are SNHLY and FYNNEI. The V gene lost 6 bases and the J gene lost 2 bases, with 17 bases spanning the gap. The CDR3 DNA reads as TGTGCCAGCAGCCCAAGGATAGCCGGAGGCAATCAGCCCCAGCATTTT. Encoded protein: CASSPRIAGGNQPQHF.

This clone was seen only once. V usage is TRBV5-1 and J usage is TRBJ2-5; 14 bases map to TRBD2. CDR3 length equals 15 residues. Germline loops: CDR1 SGHRS, CDR2 YFSETQ. After removal of 4 bases from V and 7 bases from J, the junction contained 6 bases not matched to a gene. The chain's CDR3 is CASSLGTSGGRTQYF. The CDR3 DNA is TGCGCCAGCAGCCTCGGGACTAGCGGGGGTAGGACCCAGTACTTC.

The chain couples TRBV2 to TRBJ1-5, with TRBD1 matching 7 bases. Germline CDR1 SNHLY, CDR2 FYNNEI. The CDR3 covers 14 residues. V shed 4 bases, J shed 6 bases, and the junction held 6 bases outside the gene matches. CDR3 residues: CASSVRAGGQPQHF. Written as DNA, the CDR3 is TGTGCCAGCAGTGTCAGGGCAGGGGGTCAGCCCCAGCATTTT.

The rearrangement links TRBV25-1 to TRBJ2-7, with TRBD1 as a possible D gene (6 bases). V was shortened by 6 bases and J by 0 bases, with 9 bases between the two germline ends. The CDR3 has 13 residues. Per germline, CDR1 MGHDK and CDR2 SYGVNS. The chain's CDR3 is CASRGARSYEQYF. The CDR3 DNA is TGTGCCAGCAGGGGGGCCCGCTCCTACGAGCAGTACTTC.

V and J are TRBV7-9 and TRBJ1-2, with 7 bases fitting TRBD1. Germline V gene sequence: CDR1 SEHNR, CDR2 FQNEAQ (reference sequence). With V trimmed by 2 bases and J by 7 bases, 7 bases remained unmatched. CDR3 length: 14 residues. In DNA, the CDR3 is TGTGCCAGCAGCTTAACGGACAGGCGGTCTGGCTACACCTTC. Translation: CASSLTDRRSGYTF.

CDR3 in DNA: TGTGCCAGCAGTGAAAACAGAGATAGCAATCAGCCCCAGCATTTT. It yields the protein CASSENRDSNQPQHF. The chain has TRBV2 and TRBJ1-5; D uncertain. The CDR3 runs to 15 residues. Trimming cost V 2 bases and J 0 bases, with 8 bases left between them. CDR1 is SNHLY, CDR2 FYNNEI, per germline. Full variable domain (rest looked up from reference TRBV2 and TRBJ1-5): EPEVTQTPSHQVTQMGQEVILRCVPISNHLYFYWYRQILGQKVEFLVSFYNNEISEKSEIFDDQFSVERPDGSNFTLKIRSTKLEDSAMYFCASSENRDSNQPQHFGDGTRLSIL.

The CDR3 region is CASSLSGVRGDTQYF. The DNA of the CDR3 is TGTGCCAGCAGCTTGTCGGGGGTGAGGGGAGATACGCAGTATTTT. The chain is built from TRBV7-6 and TRBJ2-3; the D gene is possibly TRBD2 (6 bases). Trimming removed 3 bases from V and 5 bases from J, with 15 bases in between. Looked up from germline, CDR1 is SGHVS and CDR2 is FNYEAQ. There are 15 residues in the CDR3. Full variable domain (remainder filled in from reference TRBV7-6 and TRBJ2-3): GAGVSQSPRYKVTKRGQDVALRCDPISGHVSLYWYRQALGQGPEFLTYFNYEAQQDKSGLPNDRFSAERPEGSISTLTIQRTEQRDSAMYRCASSLSGVRGDTQYFGPGTRLTVL.

The genes are TRBV7-9 and TRBJ2-7; 9 bases fit TRBD1. After removal of 5 bases from V and 7 bases from J, the junction contained 9 bases not matched to a gene. The CDR3 has 14 amino acids. From germline, CDR1 is SEHNR and CDR2 FQNEAQ (reference sequence). The CDR3: CASSLLGQGNEQYF. The CDR3 DNA reads TGTGCCAGCAGCCTGCTCGGACAGGGGAATGAGCAGTACTTC.

This chain links TRBV2 with TRBJ2-5; D is uncertain. Looked up from germline, CDR1 is SNHLY and CDR2 is FYNNEI. V lost 3 bases and J lost 1, with 9 bases in between. The CDR3 loop spans 14 amino acids. CDR3 sequence: CASSEQLSQETQYF. In DNA form, the CDR3 reads TGTGCCAGCAGTGAGCAGTTATCCCAAGAGACCCAGTACTTC.

This chain joins TRBV7-9 and TRBJ2-7, with D tentatively TRBD2 (7 bases). The V gene lost 4 bases and the J gene lost 3 bases, with 19 bases spanning the gap. Germline V gives CDR1 SEHNR, CDR2 FQNEAQ (reference sequence). CDR3 length: 16 residues. Written as DNA, the CDR3 is TGTGCCAGCAGCTCCAAAGGGAGGGGGGATTTCTACGAGCAGTACTTC. It specifies CASSSKGRGDFYEQYF.